These T cell receptor beta chains were read from a single sample in a study of blood T cell repertoires in COVID-19. The data were produced by immunoSEQ multiplex PCR, yet TCRdb's version contains in-frame clones alone and is incomplete. The data hold hundreds of thousands of clones, with approximately 86% observed a single time. The sequenced sample consisted of PBMCs or T cells enriched from blood (not recorded which). These TCRs come from a middle-aged woman with acute COVID-19. CDR3s include the opening cysteine and the closing phenylalanine or tryptophan. A D gene is named only where the DNA matches it firmly. Size values are once, few and many counts, or a class for expanded clones, and some rows have none.

CDR3nt	CDR3aa	v_gene	j_gene	abundance	d_gene
TGTGCCAGTAGTACCGGACAGGGAAATAACTATGGCTACACCTTC	CASSTGQGNNYGYTF	TRBV19	TRBJ1-2	-	TRBD1
TGTGCCAGCAGCCCCAGGGTTGGAGCTAATGAAAAACTGTTTTTT	CASSPRVGANEKLFF	TRBV7-6	TRBJ1-4	-	-
TGTGCCAGTAGTATTCCAGGAGACTACCTTAGCACAGATACGCAGTATTTT	CASSIPGDYLSTDTQYF	TRBV19	TRBJ2-3	once	-
TGTGCCGGGAGCGGGGGGGCCTACGAGCAGTACTTC	CAGSGGAYEQYF	TRBV7-9	TRBJ2-7	-	TRBD2
TGTGCCACCAGTGTGGGCAAACTAGCGGGGGGCCCCTTCTACACAGATACGCAGTATTTT	CATSVGKLAGGPFYTDTQYF	TRBV24-1	TRBJ2-3	-	TRBD2
TGTGCCAGCAGCTTGACAGGGGATCAGCCCCAGCATTTT	CASSLTGDQPQHF	TRBV7-9	TRBJ1-5	-	TRBD1
TGTGCCAGCAGCTTGTGTTGTGGGCCCCACAATGAGCAGTTCTTC	CASSLCCGPHNEQFF	TRBV11-3	TRBJ2-1	-	-
TGTGCCAGCAGCTTGGTTCTAGGGCGCAGGGTAAATTCACCCCTCCACTTT	CASSLVLGRRVNSPLHF	TRBV5-8	TRBJ1-6	once	-
TGCGCCAGCAGCTTGGGAGGTGGGGGCCGTAATGAAAAACTGTTTTTT	CASSLGGGGRNEKLFF	TRBV5-1	TRBJ1-4	-	-
TGTGCCAGCAGCGTAGTCGGGGGGCCCTACAATGAGCAGTTCTTC	CASSVVGGPYNEQFF	TRBV9	TRBJ2-1	-	-
TGTGCCAGCAGCTGGGCGGGGGGGCCCTACAATGAGCAGTTCTTC	CASSWAGGPYNEQFF	TRBV5-5	TRBJ2-1	-	TRBD2
TGTGCCAGCAGTTACGCGGTAGTAAGACTGAACACTGAAGCTTTCTTT	CASSYAVVRLNTEAFF	TRBV6-2/TRBV6-3	TRBJ1-1	-	-
TGTGCCAGCAGCTATACAGATACGCAGTATTTT	CASSYTDTQYF	TRBV2	TRBJ2-3	once	-
TGTGCCAGCAGCCAACAGGGCATTGGAGCTTTCTTT	CASSQQGIGAFF	TRBV3-1/TRBV3-2	TRBJ1-1	-	-
TGCGCCAGCAGCCACGCGGGCGGCCTGAACACTGAAGCTTTCTTT	CASSHAGGLNTEAFF	TRBV4-1	TRBJ1-1	many	-
TGTGCCAGCAGCTTAGTAGTGGGACAGGACTATAATTCACCCCTCCACTTT	CASSLVVGQDYNSPLHF	TRBV7-9	TRBJ1-6	-	TRBD1
TGTGCACCCCACGGGCGGGGAAGCACAGATACGCAGTATTTT	CAPHGRGSTDTQYF	TRBV14	TRBJ2-3	few	-
TGCGCCAGCAGCCTGGGACAAGGGAGGGAAAGGGGTTGGGCTTGGGAAGCTTTCTTT	CASSLGQGRERGWAWEAFF	TRBV4-1	TRBJ1-1	-	-
TGTGCCAGCAGCTTAGACAGGGTGGGACCTGATACGCAGTATTTT	CASSLDRVGPDTQYF	TRBV7-9	TRBJ2-3	-	-
TGTGCCAGCAGCTTGGTAATAGGAGACTATGGCTACACCTTC	CASSLVIGDYGYTF	TRBV5-6	TRBJ1-2	-	-
TGTGCCAGCAGCGAACTGGGACAGGGGGCCAACACCATATATTTT	CASSELGQGANTIYF	TRBV9	TRBJ1-3	-	TRBD1
TGTGCCAGCTCACCATCTACTAACAGGGGACAACTGAACACTGAAGCTTTCTTT	CASSPSTNRGQLNTEAFF	TRBV18	TRBJ1-1	-	TRBD1
TGTGCCAGCAGCGTCGAGGGCTATAGCAATCAGCCCCAGCATTTT	CASSVEGYSNQPQHF	TRBV9	TRBJ1-5	-	-
TGTGCCAGCAGCCCCGGACTAGCGGGGGTGTACGAGCAGTACTTC	CASSPGLAGVYEQYF	TRBV7-6	TRBJ2-7	-	TRBD2
TGTGCCAGCAGTCAACAGGGACCTGAAGCTTTCTTT	CASSQQGPEAFF	TRBV2	TRBJ1-1	once	-
TGTGCCAGCGGTAGAGAGGGGAGGGGCTATGGCTACACCTTC	CASGREGRGYGYTF	TRBV2	TRBJ1-2	-	-
TGTGCCAGCGCGGCCGTGGGACAGGGGACAGATACGCAGTATTTT	CASAAVGQGTDTQYF	TRBV27	TRBJ2-3	-	TRBD1
TGTGCCAGCAGTGACCAGGGGGCTGGTGGCTACACCTTC	CASSDQGAGGYTF	TRBV6-4	TRBJ1-2	-	TRBD1
TGTGCCAGCAGCAAGGCACAGGGCTCCACAGATACGCAGTATTTT	CASSKAQGSTDTQYF	TRBV5-4	TRBJ2-3	-	-
TGTGCCAGTAGTATTACGGGGGGCCCTCAGCCCCAGCATTTT	CASSITGGPQPQHF	TRBV19	TRBJ1-5	-	-
TGCGCCAGCAGCTTGGCCCAGATCCAAGATACGCAGTATTTT	CASSLAQIQDTQYF	TRBV5-1	TRBJ2-3	-	-
TGTGCCAGCAGTTACTCGAGGGGGTACGAGCAGTACTTC	CASSYSRGYEQYF	TRBV6-5	TRBJ2-7	-	-
TGTGCCAGCAGTGAAGCGTTAGCAGTTAACAATGAGCAGTTCTTC	CASSEALAVNNEQFF	TRBV2	TRBJ2-1	-	-